Below, 27 T cell receptor beta chains from the same sample are listed, as sequenced in a study of cytotoxic CD8 clonotypes in ibrutinib-treated CLL. TCRdb's copy holds only in-frame clones and misses some; the assay was immunoSEQ multiplex PCR. The table includes more than 50,000 clones, 57% detected once. Material: PBMCs, obtained after 12 months of ibrutinib treatment. Receptors originate from a human donor with chronic lymphocytic leukemia.

The CDR3 loop reads CASSVRRATLLGELFF. In DNA form, the CDR3 reads TGTGCCAGCAGCGTAAGGCGGGCTACCCTCTTGGGGGAGCTGTTTTTT. J is TRBJ2-2 and V is TRBV9; TRBD2 is a possible D gene (5 bases). V lost 1 base to trimming and J lost 8 bases, with 18 bases between them. The germline V gene has CDR1 SGDLS and CDR2 YYNGEE. The CDR3 sequence is 16 residues long. The variable domain in full, with the rest retrieved from reference TRBV9 and TRBJ2-2, is DSGVTQTPKHLITATGQRVTLRCSPRSGDLSVYWYQQSLDQGLQFLIQYYNGEERAKGNILERFSAQQFPDLHSELNLSSLELGDSALYFCASSVRRATLLGELFFGEGSRLTVL.

This clone has just a few counts. The CDR3 protein is CASSYGEEGYGYTF. CDR3 nucleotide sequence: TGTGCCAGCAGTTACGGGGAAGAGGGCTATGGCTACACCTTC. V is TRBV6-5 and J is TRBJ1-2, with D unclear. The CDR3 totals 14 residues. The V gene's germline CDR1 is MNHEY and CDR2 SVGAGI. The V gene lost 2 bases and the J gene lost 4 bases, with 11 bases spanning the gap.

The genes are TRBV28 and TRBJ1-1; D not resolved. The V gene lost 3 bases and the J gene lost 8 bases, with 10 bases spanning the gap. CDR3 length: 12 residues. Per the germline V gene, CDR1 is MDHEN and CDR2 is SYDVKM. The CDR3: CASSLPGTEAFF. The CDR3 region has the DNA TGTGCCAGCAGTTTGCCGGGTACCGAAGCTTTCTTT.

Of note for this clone: This may be a read error, as it is one base from a much larger clone. The chain joins TRBV28 to TRBJ1-5; 7 bases are shared with TRBD1. Trimming cost V 6 bases and J 4 bases; bases outside gene matches: 6. Germline V gene sequence: CDR1 MDHEN, CDR2 SYDVKM. The CDR3 contains 14 residues. The CDR3 protein is CASSLGQRNQPQHF. The CDR3 region has the DNA TGTGCCAGCAGCCTGGGACAGAGGAATCAGCCCCAGCATTTT. The complete variable domain, with remaining parts taken from reference TRBV28 and TRBJ1-5, reads DVKVTQSSRYLVKRTGEKVFLECVQDMDHENMFWYRQDPGLGLRLIYFSYDVKMKEKGDIPEGYSVSREKKERFSLILESASTNQTSMYLCASSLGQRNQPQHFGDGTRLSIL.

This clone has a handful of counts. The chain employs TRBV5-5 and TRBJ1-2; the D gene is possibly TRBD1 (5 bases). The germline V gene encodes CDR1 SGHKS and CDR2 YYEKEE (reference sequence). Trimming cost V 4 bases and J 3 bases, with 10 bases left between them. This CDR3 has 13 amino acids. CDR3 loop: CASSRGGYYGYTF. In DNA, the CDR3 is TGTGCCAGCAGCAGGGGAGGGTACTATGGCTACACCTTC.

Only a few counts were recorded for this clone. This chain links TRBV27 with TRBJ2-1; perhaps TRBD1 as D (5 bases). V lost 5 bases, J lost 5 bases, and 13 bases lay in between. The CDR3 totals 14 residues. Germline lookup yields CDR1 MNHEY and CDR2 SMNVEV (reference sequence). In DNA form, the CDR3 reads TGTGCCAGCAGTCCTCGACAGATTAACAATGAGCAGTTCTTC. Protein product: CASSPRQINNEQFF.

The rearrangement uses TRBV27 and TRBJ2-2; 8 positions match TRBD2. This CDR3 is 17 amino acids long. J lost 0 bases, V lost 7 bases, and 10 bases had no gene match. Germline CDR1 reads MNHEY; CDR2 reads SMNVEV (reference sequence). The chain's CDR3 is CASTLGVGGANTGELFF. The CDR3 DNA is TGTGCCAGCACACTAGGGGTCGGGGGGGCGAACACCGGGGAGCTGTTTTTT.

The chain is built from TRBV19 and TRBJ2-2; either TRBD1 or TRBD2 may fit D (5 bases each). Germline V CDR1 and CDR2: LNHDA, SQIVND (reference sequence). V shed 5 bases and J shed 0 bases, with 10 bases lying between them. The CDR3 is made up of 15 amino acids. This CDR3 reads CASSRTGPNTGELFF. The CDR3 bases are TGTGCCAGTAGTCGGACGGGACCGAACACCGGGGAGCTGTTTTTT.

The chain uses TRBV10-3 and TRBJ2-3; D assignment may be TRBD1 or TRBD2 (5 bases each). Per germline, CDR1 ENHRY and CDR2 SYGVKD. The CDR3 runs 11 residues. V was clipped by 11 bases and J by 3 bases, with 9 bases between them. CDR3 sequence reads: CAPWGTDTQYF. The CDR3 DNA is TGTGCCCCCTGGGGGACAGATACGCAGTATTTT.

The chain uses TRBV6-5 and TRBJ2-2; 10 bases line up with TRBD1. This CDR3 comprises 14 residues. Per the germline V gene, CDR1 is MNHEY and CDR2 is SVGAGI. Trimming removed 8 bases from V and 5 bases from J; junction bases left unmatched: 5. CDR3 nucleotide sequence: TGTGCCAGCGGCCGGGACAGGGGTACCGGGGAGCTGTTTTTT. Translation gives CASGRDRGTGELFF.

This clone was seen only once. V gene TRBV7-8 combines with J gene TRBJ2-7, with D unresolved. Germline V gene sequence: CDR1 SGHVS, CDR2 FQNEAQ. This CDR3 has 12 residues. The V end was cut by 1 base, the J end by 4 bases, with 5 bases between. Written as DNA, the CDR3 is TGTGCCAGCAGCTTAGACTGGTACGAGCAGTACTTC. Encoded protein: CASSLDWYEQYF.

By frequency in the sample, this clone is medium-sized. This chain uses TRBV6-5 with TRBJ1-3; unclear D gene. The CDR3 totals 13 residues. Germline V CDR1 and CDR2: MNHEY, SVGAGI. V was clipped by 5 bases and J by 0 bases, with 5 bases between them. The CDR3 sequence is CASSTSSGNTIYF. CDR3 in DNA: TGTGCCAGCAGTACTAGCTCTGGAAACACCATATATTTT.

The chain couples TRBV6-1 to TRBJ1-3; the D is unclear. Germline values: CDR1 MNHNS, CDR2 SASEGT. The V end lost 10 bases, the J end lost 4 bases, and 8 bases lay between the germline ends. The CDR3 is 11 residues long. The CDR3 bases are TGTGCCACCACACTGGGAAACACCATATATTTT. This translates into CATTLGNTIYF.

The rearrangement joins TRBV5-1 to TRBJ1-1; possibly TRBD1 for D (5 bases). Germline V gene lookup returns CDR1 SGHRS and CDR2 YFSETQ. The V end was cut by 6 bases, the J end by 1 base, with 16 bases between. CDR3 length: 15 amino acids. CDR3 sequence: CASTGDSLRNTEAFF. Here the CDR3 DNA reads TGCGCCAGCACGGGAGACAGTTTGAGGAACACTGAAGCTTTCTTT.

The chain couples TRBV11-2 to TRBJ1-2, with D possibly TRBD1 on 5 matching bases. There are 13 residues in the CDR3. Germline lookup yields CDR1 SGHAT and CDR2 FQNNGV. The V end lost 7 bases, the J end lost 4 bases, and 13 bases lay between the germline ends. The CDR3 spells CASTSGTFYGYTF. In DNA, the CDR3 is TGTGCCAGCACCTCAGGGACTTTCTATGGCTACACCTTC.

J is TRBJ1-2 and V is TRBV18; tentatively, D is TRBD1 (5 bases). Trimming shortened V by 1 base and J by 4 bases, and 10 bases separated the two germline ends. The CDR3 is 14 residues long. Germline V gene lookup returns CDR1 KGHSH and CDR2 LQKENI. CDR3 protein: CASSPQGQGYGYTF. The DNA of the CDR3 is TGTGCCAGCTCACCACAGGGGCAAGGCTATGGCTACACCTTC.

This clone was observed a handful of times. The V gene is TRBV11-2, the J gene TRBJ2-5, with D possibly matching TRBD2 (6 bases). Per the germline V gene, CDR1 is SGHAT and CDR2 is FQNNGV. The CDR3 length is 15 residues. V was trimmed by 1 base and J by 4 bases, leaving 13 bases between them. The CDR3: CASSLVGTSLETQYF. CDR3 nucleotides: TGTGCCAGCAGCTTAGTAGGTACTAGCCTAGAGACCCAGTACTTC. The whole variable domain, filled in from reference TRBV11-2 and TRBJ2-5, reads EAGVAQSPRYKIIEKRQSVAFWCNPISGHATLYWYQQILGQGPKLLIQFQNNGVVDDSQLPKDRFSAERLKGVDSTLKIQPAKLEDSAVYLCASSLVGTSLETQYFGPGTRLLVL.

The J gene is TRBJ2-1, the V gene TRBV11-1, with 9 bases that match TRBD1. Germline CDR1 SGHAT, CDR2 FQDESV (reference sequence). V lost 4 bases, J lost 6 bases, and 4 bases stayed unmatched. The CDR3 covers 14 residues. The CDR3 DNA reads as TGTGCCAGCAGCTGGGGACAGGGATTCAATGAGCAGTTCTTC. This translates into CASSWGQGFNEQFF.

The rearrangement uses TRBV6-5 and TRBJ2-5, with 9 bases identical to TRBD1. Germline V lookup: CDR1 MNHEY, CDR2 SVGAGI. This CDR3 spans 16 amino acids. Losses at the gene ends were 0 bases for V and 1 base for J; bases not matched to a gene: 3. The CDR3 here is CASSYSWGQGQETQYF. Here the CDR3 DNA reads TGTGCCAGCAGTTACTCGTGGGGACAGGGCCAAGAGACCCAGTACTTC.

The chain recombines TRBV28 with TRBJ1-2; 11 nucleotides align to TRBD1. CDR1 and CDR2 from the germline V gene are MDHEN and SYDVKM. This CDR3 has 14 amino acids. V shed 3 bases and J 5 bases; nucleotides not matched to a gene: 2. The CDR3 DNA follows: TGTGCCAGCAGTTTCCGGGACAGGGGGTATGGCTACACCTTC. Protein product: CASSFRDRGYGYTF.

This clone turned up a few times. The chain has TRBV10-3 and TRBJ1-1; D remains unclear. CDR1 is ENHRY, CDR2 SYGVKD, per germline. The CDR3 spans 12 residues. V lost 4 bases and J lost 2, with 5 bases in between. CDR3 loop: CAISVGNTEAFF. The CDR3 DNA reads as TGTGCCATCAGTGTGGGAAACACTGAAGCTTTCTTT.

This clone was counted at least ten times. This chain joins TRBV28 and TRBJ2-5; D remains unclear. Germline V gene sequence: CDR1 MDHEN, CDR2 SYDVKM. The germline V and J ends were trimmed by 5 bases and 4 bases, with 8 bases remaining between them. The CDR3 contains 12 residues. The CDR3 sequence is CASSRVRETQYF. CDR3 nucleotides: TGTGCCAGCAGTCGGGTTCGAGAGACCCAGTACTTC.

The V and J genes are TRBV28 and TRBJ2-1; 7 nucleotides align to TRBD2. Germline CDR1 and CDR2: MDHEN and SYDVKM. This CDR3 is built from 18 residues. V shed 5 bases and J 0 bases; nucleotides not matched to a gene: 13. In DNA form, the CDR3 reads TGTGCCAGCAGTACTCTCAGCCTTGGCGGGAGCTCCTACAATGAGCAGTTCTTC. This encodes CASSTLSLGGSSYNEQFF. Full variable domain (missing parts from reference TRBV28 and TRBJ2-1): DVKVTQSSRYLVKRTGEKVFLECVQDMDHENMFWYRQDPGLGLRLIYFSYDVKMKEKGDIPEGYSVSREKKERFSLILESASTNQTSMYLCASSTLSLGGSSYNEQFFGPGTRLTVL.

The chain is built from TRBV6-1 and TRBJ1-1; D perhaps matches TRBD1 (5 bases). The CDR3 is 13 residues long. The germline V gene encodes CDR1 MNHNS and CDR2 SASEGT. Trimming left V 2 bases short and J 6 bases short, with 10 bases between. This chain's CDR3 is CASSEQGKAEAFF. The CDR3 DNA follows: TGTGCCAGCAGTGAACAGGGAAAGGCTGAAGCTTTCTTT.

V is TRBV19 and J is TRBJ1-2; 8 bases are a match to TRBD1. Losses at the gene ends were 5 bases for V and 6 bases for J; bases not matched to a gene: 14. The length of the CDR3 is 16 residues. Looked up from germline, CDR1 is LNHDA and CDR2 is SQIVND (reference sequence). The CDR3 here is CASSPRRGLLIDGYTF. CDR3 DNA: TGTGCCAGTAGTCCCCGCAGGGGGCTTCTAATTGATGGCTACACCTTC.

The gene calls are TRBV7-2 and TRBJ2-5; D is undetermined. V lost 5 bases and J 5 bases, leaving 12 bases between the germline ends. Germline V gives CDR1 SGHTA, CDR2 FQGNSA. The CDR3 spans 13 residues. Here the CDR3 reads CASSRDRYETQYF. The CDR3 DNA sequence: TGTGCCAGCAGCAGAGATCGATATGAGACCCAGTACTTC.

The chain joins TRBV6-6 to TRBJ2-5, with D uncertain. This CDR3 comprises 14 residues. V was shortened by 0 bases and J by 5 bases, with 10 bases between the two germline ends. Germline CDR1 and CDR2: MNHNY and SVGAGI (reference sequence). DNA for the CDR3: TGTGCCAGCAGTTACTCGGGTCGTGCGGAGACCCAGTACTTC. It is translated as CASSYSGRAETQYF.